A selection of T cell receptor beta chains follows, all from one sample in a study of T cell repertoires in cytomegalovirus infection. What these receptors recognize is not known. TCRdb analysed the reads with MiXCR anew, one entry per CDR3 protein. The repertoire holds about 830,000 distinct CDR3 sequences, roughly 33% seen once, with 9.5% to 15% in the top ten. Source: cultured CD8+ T cells from PBMCs, taken from culture after CMV antigen stimulation. All receptors derive from a human donor in good health (CMV status not recorded). Some clones in this sample may be carry-over from other donors' samples. The CDR3 runs from the conserved cysteine through the conserved F or W. The D gene is left open where the match is weak. Expanded clones are given a class, and other clones once, few, many or no size at all.

d_gene	j_gene	v_gene	abundance	CDR3aa	CDR3nt
TRBD2	TRBJ2-3	TRBV27	NA	CASSWGLAGSTDTQYF	TGTGCCAGCAGTTGGGGCCTAGCGGGGAGCACAGATACGCAGTATTTT
NA	TRBJ2-1	TRBV7-2	few	CASSLLGSLITTLNNEQFF	TGTGCCAGCAGCTTATTAGGTAGCCTTATCACTACTTTAAACAATGAGCAGTTCTTC
NA	TRBJ2-3	TRBV28	few	CASTDSTDTQYF	TGTGCCAGCACGGACAGCACAGATACGCAGTATTTT
NA	TRBJ2-3	TRBV6-5	few	CASSYGLRGPSTDTQYF	TGTGCCAGCAGTTACGGGTTGCGGGGACCTAGCACAGATACGCAGTATTTT
NA	TRBJ2-1	TRBV7-9	NA	CASSPSSRGNEQFF	TGTGCCAGCAGCCCATCCTCTAGAGGGAATGAGCAGTTCTTC
TRBD1	TRBJ2-7	TRBV4-1	NA	CASSPRQGDYEQYF	TGCGCCAGCAGCCCTCGACAGGGGGACTACGAGCAGTACTTC
NA	TRBJ1-5	TRBV20-1	once	CSARVRGGNQPQHF	TGCAGTGCTAGAGTCAGGGGCGGCAATCAGCCCCAGCATTTT
TRBD1	TRBJ1-2	TRBV5-6	few	CASSPGAGGGYTF	TGTGCCAGCAGCCCTGGGGCAGGGGGCGGCTACACCTTC
NA	TRBJ1-1	TRBV6-1	few	CASSHSVGSDLNTEAFF	TGTGCCAGCAGCCACTCTGTAGGGTCCGATCTGAACACTGAAGCTTTCTTT
TRBD1	TRBJ2-2	TRBV24-1	few	CATSEGTGSDTGELFF	TGTGCCACCAGTGAAGGGACAGGGTCGGACACCGGGGAGCTGTTTTTT
TRBD1	TRBJ2-2	TRBV7-9	NA	CASSSGQIGELFF	TGTGCCAGCAGCTCGGGACAGATCGGGGAGCTGTTTTTT
NA	TRBJ1-6	TRBV6-2/TRBV6-3	NA	CASSYSIVNSPLHF	TGTGCCAGCAGTTACTCCATAGTGAATTCACCCCTCCACTTT
NA	TRBJ1-1	TRBV27	NA	CASSISRGNTEAFF	TGTGCCAGCAGTATTTCCAGGGGGAACACTGAAGCTTTCTTT
TRBD1	TRBJ2-3	TRBV4-3	NA	CASSQTGALADTQYF	TGCGCCAGCAGCCAAACAGGGGCTTTGGCAGATACGCAGTATTTT
TRBD1	TRBJ1-1	TRBV19	few	CASSNPKRQGDEAFF	TGTGCCAGTAGTAATCCAAAACGACAGGGGGATGAAGCTTTCTTT
NA	TRBJ2-2	TRBV27	few	CASSISLGATLTGELFF	TGTGCCAGCAGTATTAGTTTGGGGGCGACCCTAACCGGGGAGCTGTTTTTT
NA	TRBJ2-5	TRBV6-1	NA	CASSPRPPRPQYF	TGTGCCAGCAGTCCCAGACCCCCTAGGCCCCAGTACTTC
NA	TRBJ2-1	TRBV9	NA	CASSARGEQFF	TGTGCCAGCAGCGCCCGCGGTGAGCAGTTCTTC
NA	TRBJ2-1	TRBV24-1	NA	CATSDIRAASYNEQFF	TGTGCCACCAGTGACATCAGGGCGGCTTCCTACAATGAGCAGTTCTTC
TRBD2	TRBJ2-1	TRBV12-3/TRBV12-4	few	CASIQAGETYNEQFF	TGTGCCAGCATCCAAGCGGGGGAAACCTACAATGAGCAGTTCTTC
NA	TRBJ1-3	TRBV6-5	NA	CASSYSGPFSGNTIYF	TGTGCCAGCAGTTACTCGGGACCTTTCTCTGGAAACACCATATATTTT
TRBD1	TRBJ1-5	TRBV19	few	CASSWDRGSNQPQHF	TGTGCCAGTAGTTGGGACAGGGGTAGCAATCAGCCCCAGCATTTT